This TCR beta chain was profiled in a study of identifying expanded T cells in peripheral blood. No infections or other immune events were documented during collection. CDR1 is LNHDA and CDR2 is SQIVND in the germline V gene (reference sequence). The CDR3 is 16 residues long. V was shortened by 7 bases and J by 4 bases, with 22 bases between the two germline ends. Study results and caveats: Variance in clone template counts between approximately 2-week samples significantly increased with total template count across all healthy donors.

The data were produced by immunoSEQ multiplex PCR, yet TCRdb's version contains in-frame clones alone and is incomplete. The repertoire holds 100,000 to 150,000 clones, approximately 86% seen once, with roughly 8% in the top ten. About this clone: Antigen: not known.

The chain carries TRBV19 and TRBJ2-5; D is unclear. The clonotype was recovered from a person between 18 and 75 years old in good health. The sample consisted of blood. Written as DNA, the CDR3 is TGTGCCAGTAAGGTGACTTCTACAACGGTGTCAGAGACCCAGTACTTC. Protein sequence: CASKVTSTTVSETQYF.